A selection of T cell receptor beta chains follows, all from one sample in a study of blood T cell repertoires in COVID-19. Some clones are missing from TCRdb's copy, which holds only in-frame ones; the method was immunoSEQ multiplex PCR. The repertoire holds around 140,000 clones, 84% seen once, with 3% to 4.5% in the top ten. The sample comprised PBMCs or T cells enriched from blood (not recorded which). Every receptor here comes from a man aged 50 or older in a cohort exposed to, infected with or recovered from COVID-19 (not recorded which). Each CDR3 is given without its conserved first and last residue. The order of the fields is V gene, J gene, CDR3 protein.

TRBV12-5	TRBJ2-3	ASGLGLAAGGTDTQY
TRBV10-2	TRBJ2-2	ASSESIAGGLTGELF
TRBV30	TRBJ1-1	AWVRADKLNTEAF
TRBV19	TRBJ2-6	ASSFVSGANVLT
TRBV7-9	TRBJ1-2	ASSLGTGANYGYT
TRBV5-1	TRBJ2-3	ASSLDFVRTDTQY
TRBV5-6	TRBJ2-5	ASRRTSGGMETQY
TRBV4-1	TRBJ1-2	ASSQGVPATGNYGYT
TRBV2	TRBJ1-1	ASSMDNTNTEAF
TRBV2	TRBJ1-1	ASSERRGGDTEAF
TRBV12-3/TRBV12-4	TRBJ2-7	ASSLTSDEQY
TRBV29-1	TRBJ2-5	SAYYYQETQY
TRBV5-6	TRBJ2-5	ASSLSGAGVVQY
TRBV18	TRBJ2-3	ASSPIGSGGYTDTQY
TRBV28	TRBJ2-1	ASSGLVIENEQF
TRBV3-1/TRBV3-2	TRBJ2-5	ASSPGTSQETQY
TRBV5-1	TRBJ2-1	ASSGGLAGPYNEQF
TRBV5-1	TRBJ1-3	ASSLWGTSSGNTIY
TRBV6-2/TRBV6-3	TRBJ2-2	ASSLAGGNGELF
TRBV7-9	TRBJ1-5	ASSLEQGSTQH
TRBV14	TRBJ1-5	ASSPGGDGNQPQH
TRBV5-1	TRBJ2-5	ASSWDRVETQY
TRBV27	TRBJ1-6	ASRGQYSPLH
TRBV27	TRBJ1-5	ASSWGRNQPQH
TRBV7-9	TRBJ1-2	ASSRTGSHYGYT
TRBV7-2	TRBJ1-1	ASSLDWRGTEAF
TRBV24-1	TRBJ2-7	ATSDPPPSGYREQY
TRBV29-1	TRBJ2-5	SVDGLAGETQY
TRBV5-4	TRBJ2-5	ASSLGLASETQY
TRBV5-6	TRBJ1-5	ASSTTTSGQGRFQPQH
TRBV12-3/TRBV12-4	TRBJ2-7	ASNGGGYEQY
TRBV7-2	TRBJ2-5	ASSFEVVAGGGQY
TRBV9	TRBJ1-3	ASSVVGAHGNTIY
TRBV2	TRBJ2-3	ASKRAGGTDTQY
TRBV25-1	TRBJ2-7	ASSEWGQEYEQY
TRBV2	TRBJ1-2	ASSEAGQDGYT
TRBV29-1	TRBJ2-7	SVDQGTGSAYEQY
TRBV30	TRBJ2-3	AWNGLGVVDTQY
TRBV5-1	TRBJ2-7	ASSLASGYSYEQY
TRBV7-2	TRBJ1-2	ASSETAVYGYT
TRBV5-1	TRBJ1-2	ASNQGVIYGYT
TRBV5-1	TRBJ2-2	ASSPERPTGELF
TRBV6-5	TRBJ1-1	ATTLNTEAF
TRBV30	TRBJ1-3	AWSSLLGQNGNTIY
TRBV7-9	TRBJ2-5	ASSPRGRTSGLQETQY
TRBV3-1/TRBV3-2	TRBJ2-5	ARRGAGGQVVVFQETQY
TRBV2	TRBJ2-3	ASNQGQGDTDTQY
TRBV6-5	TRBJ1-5	ASSWGDNQPQH
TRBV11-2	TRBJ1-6	ASSLFPGSGTGGSPLH
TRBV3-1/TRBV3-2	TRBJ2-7	ASSLTSGPSYEQY
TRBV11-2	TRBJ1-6	ASSSLRGDPLH
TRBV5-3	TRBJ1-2	ARSLQEEVVYGYT
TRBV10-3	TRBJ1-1	AISEGGTGLAF
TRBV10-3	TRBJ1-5	AASDSPYQPQH
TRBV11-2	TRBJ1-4	ASSPTGSANEKLF
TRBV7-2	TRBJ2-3	ASSLTGTGSPLSTDTQY
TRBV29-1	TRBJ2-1	SVARDGLYNEQF
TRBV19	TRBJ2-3	ASSIPTGSTDTQY